This T cell receptor (beta chain) stems from a study of patients and donors after allogeneic stem cell transplantation. The length of the CDR3 is 16 residues. Trimming left V 5 bases short and J 5 bases short, with 21 bases between. Germline CDR1 LNHNV, CDR2 YYDKDF (reference sequence). From the RT-PCR reads, TCRdb called clonotypes with MiXCR, one entry per CDR3 protein. The data hold 920,000 or so distinct CDR3 sequences, with under 20% observed a single time. The chain uses TRBV15 and TRBJ1-1; D perhaps matches TRBD1 (5 bases). The source material was blood, either unsorted or a sorted T cell fraction (not recorded which). This sequence was found in a human donor who was either an allogeneic HSCT recipient or a stem cell or donor lymphocyte infusion donor (not recorded which). It is not recorded whose cells these are; they may come from a transplant donor. CDR3 residues: CATSAPPGAGRTEAFF. The CDR3 DNA reads as TGTGCCACCAGCGCACCCCCCGGGGCGGGAAGGACTGAAGCTTTCTTT.